This TCR beta chain emerged from a study of blood T cell repertoires in COVID-19 (TCRdb year 2020). About the investigation overall: Samples from collaborators originated in the United States, Italy and Spain and spanned both the acute and convalescent phases of COVID-19. The prospective study material was composed of cDNA or gDNA derived from T cells, B-cell-depleted T cells, or PBMCs. Deeply sampled blood TCRbeta repertoires from subjects exposed to, actively infected with, or recovered from COVID-19 were included in the dataset. The repertoires were released in a freely available public database meant as a resource for research on the immune response to SARS-CoV-2. Samples were obtained from the ongoing ImmuneRACE study (first 160 participants) and from 1,000 to 1,500 subjects provided by 6 global collaborators. A de-identified subject ID, COVID-19 status, age in years and sex were almost always included in the sample metadata. HLA class I and class II types, where available, came from metadata supplied by the sample provider rather than from assay-based typing.

At one collaborating source in Seattle, patients were enrolled during active infection and were followed longitudinally through the course of disease. The collaborating institutions used their own protocols to collect whole blood in K2EDTA tubes. For TCRbeta analysis, collaborators shipped samples in one of three forms: frozen whole blood, isolated PBMCs, or DNA extracted from either of those sample types. The immunoSEQ Assay, a bias-controlled multiplex PCR, was used to amplify TCRbeta CDR3 regions from genomic DNA. Regarding the original processing steps: Within the assay, amplification of reference gene primers was used to estimate how many nucleated cells each sample contained. To quantify the absolute abundance of each unique TCRbeta CDR3 rearrangement, sequence reads were collapsed and filtered. For each sample, productive Simpson clonality was calculated as the square root of Simpson's diversity index over productive rearrangements. TCRdb mirrors the immuneACCESS table, restricted to in-frame sequences. Some clones are absent from its copies; in checked studies, under half trace to an unresolved V gene, and the reason for the others is unknown. V and J calls and clone size are given by that table; D and trimming were obtained from the DNA. A total of a few hundred thousand clones appear in this sample, approximately 83% of them only once. Of the sample, around a sixth falls within the top ten clones.

The germline V gene encodes CDR1 MDHEN and CDR2 SYDVKM. There are 16 amino acids in the CDR3, from cysteine to phenylalanine inclusive. Of the read, only the CDR3 DNA is kept; its 48 bases are in frame from base 1. Trimming removed 8 bases from V and 4 bases from J; the gene matches leave 12 bases unexplained. Summary of the overall study and its limitations: How much clinical and demographic metadata was included differed by source and by participant, and the metadata was provided uncurated.

A note on this clone: This receptor's antigen is unknown. Base qualities are not provided; no much larger clone lies one nucleotide away.

This receptor was identified in a person aged 70 to 80 with COVID-19, enrolled during active disease. Sequenced material: peripheral blood. The rearranged chain carries TRBV28 and TRBJ1-2, with 11 bases matching TRBD1. CDR3 sequence: CASVWDRGGYGYGYTF. The base sequence is TGTGCCAGCGTTTGGGACAGGGGGGGTTATGGCTATGGCTACACCTTC.